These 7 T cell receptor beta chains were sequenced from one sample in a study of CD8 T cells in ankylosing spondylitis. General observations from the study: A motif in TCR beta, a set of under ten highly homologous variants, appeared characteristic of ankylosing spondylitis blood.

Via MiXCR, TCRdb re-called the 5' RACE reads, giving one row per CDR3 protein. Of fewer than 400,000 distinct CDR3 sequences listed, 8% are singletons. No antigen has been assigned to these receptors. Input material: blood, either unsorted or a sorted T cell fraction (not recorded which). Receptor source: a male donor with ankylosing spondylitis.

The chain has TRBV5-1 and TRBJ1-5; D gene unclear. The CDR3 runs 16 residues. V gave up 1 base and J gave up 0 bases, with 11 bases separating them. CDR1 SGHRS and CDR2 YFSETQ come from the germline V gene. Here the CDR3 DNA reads TGCGCCAGCAGCTTGAGCGGGGATTATAGCAATCAGCCCCAGCATTTT. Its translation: CASSLSGDYSNQPQHF.

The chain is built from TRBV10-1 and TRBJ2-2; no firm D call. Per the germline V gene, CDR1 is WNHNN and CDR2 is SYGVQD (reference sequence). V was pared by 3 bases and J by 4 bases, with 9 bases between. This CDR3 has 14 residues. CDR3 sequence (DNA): TGCGCCAGCAGTGAATCTAGTCTCACCGGGGAGCTGTTTTTT. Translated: CASSESSLTGELFF.

In DNA form, the CDR3 reads TGCGCCAGCAGCTTGGTCCTATTTGAGGGGGAGCTGTTTTTT. Amino acids: CASSLVLFEGELFF. This sequence joins TRBV5-1 and TRBJ2-2, with D unclear. Germline CDR1 and CDR2: SGHRS and YFSETQ. This CDR3 has 14 amino acids. The ends were cut back, 0 bases at V and 8 bases at J, with 11 bases in the middle.

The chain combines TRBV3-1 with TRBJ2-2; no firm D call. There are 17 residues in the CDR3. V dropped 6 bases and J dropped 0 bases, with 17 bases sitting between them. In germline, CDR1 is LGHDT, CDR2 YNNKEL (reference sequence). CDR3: CASSWQWSFANTGELFF. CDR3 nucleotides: TGTGCCAGCAGTTGGCAGTGGTCGTTCGCGAACACCGGGGAGCTGTTTTTT.

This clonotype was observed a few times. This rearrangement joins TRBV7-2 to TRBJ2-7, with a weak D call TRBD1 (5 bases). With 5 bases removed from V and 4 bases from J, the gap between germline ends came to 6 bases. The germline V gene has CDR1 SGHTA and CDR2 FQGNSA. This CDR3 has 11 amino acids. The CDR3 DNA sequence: TGTGCCAGCAGCCGACAGTACGAGCAGTACTTC. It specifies CASSRQYEQYF.

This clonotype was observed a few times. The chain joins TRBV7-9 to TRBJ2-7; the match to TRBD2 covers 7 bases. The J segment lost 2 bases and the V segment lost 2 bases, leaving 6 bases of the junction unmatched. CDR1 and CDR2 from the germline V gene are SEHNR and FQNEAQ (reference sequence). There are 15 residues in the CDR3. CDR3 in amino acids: CASSLRRGNAYEQYF. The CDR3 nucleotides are TGTGCCAGCAGCTTAAGGCGGGGGAACGCCTACGAGCAGTACTTC.

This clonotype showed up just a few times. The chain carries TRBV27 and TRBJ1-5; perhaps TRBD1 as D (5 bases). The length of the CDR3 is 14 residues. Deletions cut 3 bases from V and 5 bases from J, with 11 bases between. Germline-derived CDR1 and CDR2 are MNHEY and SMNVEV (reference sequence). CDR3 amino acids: CASSFDSEYQPQHF. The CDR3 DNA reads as TGTGCCAGCAGTTTCGACAGTGAGTATCAGCCCCAGCATTTT.